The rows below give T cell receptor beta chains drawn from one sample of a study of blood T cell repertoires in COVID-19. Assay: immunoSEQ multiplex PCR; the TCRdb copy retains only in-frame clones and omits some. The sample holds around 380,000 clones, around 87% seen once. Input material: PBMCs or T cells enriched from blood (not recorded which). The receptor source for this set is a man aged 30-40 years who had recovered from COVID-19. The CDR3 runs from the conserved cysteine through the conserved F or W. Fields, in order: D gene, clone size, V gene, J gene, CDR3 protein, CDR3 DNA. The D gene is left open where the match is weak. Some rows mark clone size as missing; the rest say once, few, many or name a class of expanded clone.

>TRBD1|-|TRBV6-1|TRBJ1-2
CASSAKKGTGLYGYTF
TGTGCCAGCAGTGCAAAGAAAGGGACAGGACTCTATGGCTACACCTTC
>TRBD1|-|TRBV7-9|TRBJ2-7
CASSWDRNEQYF
TGTGCCAGCAGTTGGGACAGGAACGAGCAGTACTTC
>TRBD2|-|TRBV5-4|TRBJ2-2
CASSLGGGGYTGELFF
TGTGCCAGCAGCTTGGGAGGCGGGGGGTACACCGGGGAGCTGTTTTTT
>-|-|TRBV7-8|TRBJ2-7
CASSSRRGGDYEQYF
TGTGCCAGCAGCTCTAGGAGGGGGGGGGACTACGAGCAGTACTTC
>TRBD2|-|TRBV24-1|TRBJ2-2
CATSDGRLAPTGELFF
TGTGCCACCAGTGATGGAAGACTAGCGCCCACCGGGGAGCTGTTTTTT
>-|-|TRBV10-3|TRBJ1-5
CATRVGFNQPQHF
TGTGCCACCCGGGTAGGTTTCAATCAGCCCCAGCATTTT
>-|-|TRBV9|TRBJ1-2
CASHDKVYGYTF
TGTGCCAGCCACGACAAGGTCTATGGCTACACCTTC
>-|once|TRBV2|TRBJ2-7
CASSVSVRVEQYF
TGTGCCAGCAGTGTGTCCGTCAGGGTCGAGCAGTACTTC
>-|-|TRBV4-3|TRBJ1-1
CASSLGGRGTEAFF
TGCGCCAGCAGCCTCGGGGGGAGAGGCACTGAAGCTTTCTTT
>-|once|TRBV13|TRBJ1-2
CASSFRGATRRNYGYTF
TGTGCCAGCAGCTTTCGGGGGGCCACGCGGAGGAACTATGGCTACACCTTC
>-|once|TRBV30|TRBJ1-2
CAWSDDSLTGTPIYGYTF
TGTGCCTGGAGTGACGATAGCCTTACAGGGACACCTATCTATGGCTACACCTTC
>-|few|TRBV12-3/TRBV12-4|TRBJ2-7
CASSLAGPYEQYF
TGTGCCAGCAGTTTAGCGGGGCCCTACGAGCAGTACTTC
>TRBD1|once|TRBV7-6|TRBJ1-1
CASSPGTGVFEAFF
TGTGCCAGCAGCCCCGGGACAGGGGTTTTTGAAGCTTTCTTT
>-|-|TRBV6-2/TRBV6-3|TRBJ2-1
CASSYPLKSSYNEQFF
TGTGCCAGCAGTTACCCCCTCAAGAGCTCCTACAATGAGCAGTTCTTC
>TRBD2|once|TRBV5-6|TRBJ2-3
CASSHTSGDTDTQYF
TGTGCCAGCAGCCATACTAGCGGGGACACAGATACGCAGTATTTT
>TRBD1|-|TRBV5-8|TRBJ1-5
CASSKGDRIYQPQHF
TGTGCCAGCAGCAAGGGGGACAGAATTTATCAGCCCCAGCATTTT
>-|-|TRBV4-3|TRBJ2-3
CASSQVGQHTDTQYF
TGCGCCAGCAGCCAAGTGGGGCAGCACACAGATACGCAGTATTTT
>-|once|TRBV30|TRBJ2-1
CAWSWSSYNEQFF
TGTGCCTGGAGTTGGAGCTCCTACAATGAGCAGTTCTTC
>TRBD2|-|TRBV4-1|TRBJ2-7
CASSQPTSGGYEQYF
TGCGCCAGCAGCCAACCGACTAGCGGGGGTTACGAGCAGTACTTC
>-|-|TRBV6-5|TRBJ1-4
CASIRLLGTNEKLFF
TGTGCCAGCATTCGATTGCTAGGAACTAATGAAAAACTGTTTTTT
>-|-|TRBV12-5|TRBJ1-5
CASARDRGGIQPQHF
TGTGCTAGTGCTAGAGACAGAGGGGGAATCCAGCCCCAGCATTTT
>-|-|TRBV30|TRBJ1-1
CAWSVGLGAVAFF
TGTGCCTGGAGTGTTGGCCTGGGGGCAGTAGCTTTCTTT
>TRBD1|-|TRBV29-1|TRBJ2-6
CSARTGLNSGANVLTF
TGCAGCGCCCGGACAGGTTTAAATTCTGGGGCCAACGTCCTGACTTTC
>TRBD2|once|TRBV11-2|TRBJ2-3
CASSLVTGTSGQSGDTQYF
TGTGCCAGCAGCTTAGTTACCGGGACTAGCGGACAAAGCGGGGATACGCAGTATTTT
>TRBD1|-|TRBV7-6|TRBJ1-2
CASSPRQGLEYGYTF
TGTGCCAGCAGCCCAAGACAGGGGTTGGAATATGGCTACACCTTC
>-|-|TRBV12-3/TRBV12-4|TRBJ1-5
CASSRGFYQPQHF
TGTGCCAGCAGCCGGGGATTTTATCAGCCCCAGCATTTT
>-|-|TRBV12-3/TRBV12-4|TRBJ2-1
CASSLDGYEQFF
TGTGCCAGCAGTTTAGACGGGTATGAGCAGTTCTTC
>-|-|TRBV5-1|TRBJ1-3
CASSPGPGVGGNTIYF
TGCGCCAGCAGCCCGGGACCAGGGGTTGGGGGAAACACCATATATTTT